The 30 T cell receptor beta chains listed next were all sequenced from one sample in a study of T cell responses to AZD1222 COVID-19 vaccine. TCRdb keeps only in-frame clones here, not all; method: immunoSEQ multiplex PCR. The data show around 140,000 clones, approximately 85% seen once. The material sequenced was peripheral blood, taken 28 days after the second dose of the MenACWY control vaccine. These receptor sequences come from an adult who received the MenACWY meningococcal vaccine as a control.

This clone was detected only once. The rearrangement joins TRBV2 to TRBJ2-1; 8 nucleotides align to TRBD1. Germline CDR1 is SNHLY and CDR2 is FYNNEI. The J segment lost 5 bases and the V segment lost 8 bases, leaving 5 bases of the junction unmatched. The CDR3 sequence is 13 residues long. The DNA of the CDR3 is TGTGCCAGCGGGGGACAGGTCGACAATGAGCAGTTCTTC. It translates to CASGGQVDNEQFF.

The rearrangement links TRBV9 to TRBJ1-2; D is perhaps TRBD1 (5 bases). This CDR3 spans 14 amino acids. Germline V gene sequence: CDR1 SGDLS, CDR2 YYNGEE. V was trimmed by 4 bases and J by 5 bases, leaving 15 bases between them. The DNA for the CDR3 is TGTGCCAGCAGCCCAGGGCAGGCCCTATATGGCTACACCTTC. Translation: CASSPGQALYGYTF.

This rearrangement joins TRBV5-1 to TRBJ1-1; the D gene is possibly TRBD1 (6 bases). Deletions cut 4 bases from V and 6 bases from J, with 13 bases between. The CDR3 is 13 amino acids. Germline V CDR1 and CDR2: SGHRS, YFSETQ. This CDR3 reads CASSLDRLAEAFF. In DNA, the CDR3 is TGCGCCAGCAGCCTTGACAGGCTCGCTGAAGCTTTCTTT.

The chain links TRBV27 to TRBJ2-2; 12 positions agree with TRBD2. Germline CDR1 and CDR2: MNHEY and SMNVEV (reference sequence). Trimming took 5 bases from V and 5 from J; bases not matched to a gene: 6. CDR3 length equals 16 residues. In DNA form, the CDR3 reads TGTGCCAGCAGTCTCCTAGCGGGAGGGGAAACCGGGGAGCTGTTTTTT. Encoded protein: CASSLLAGGETGELFF.

V is TRBV5-5 and J is TRBJ1-5, with D uncertain. With 4 bases removed from V and 0 bases from J, the gap between germline ends came to 20 bases. Germline CDR1 is SGHKS and CDR2 is YYEKEE (reference sequence). There are 18 residues in the CDR3. The CDR3 region is CASSPAKLGGYSNQPQHF. The CDR3 coding sequence is TGTGCCAGCAGCCCGGCCAAGTTGGGCGGTTATAGCAATCAGCCCCAGCATTTT.

The chain carries TRBV7-9 and TRBJ1-1; D perhaps matches TRBD1 (6 bases). The germline V and J ends were trimmed by 5 bases and 7 bases, with 23 bases remaining between them. This CDR3 contains 16 residues. CDR1 SEHNR and CDR2 FQNEAQ come from the germline V gene (reference sequence). The CDR3 region is CASSPRGGPAGSEAFF. The CDR3, as DNA: TGTGCCAGCAGCCCGAGAGGGGGTCCTGCTGGTAGTGAAGCTTTCTTT. The variable domain in full, completed from reference TRBV7-9 and TRBJ1-1, reads DTGVSQNPRHKITKRGQNVTFRCDPISEHNRLYWYRQTLGQGPEFLTYFQNEAQLEKSRLLSDRFSAERPKGSFSTLEIQRTEQGDSAMYLCASSPRGGPAGSEAFFGQGTRLTVV.

This clone was counted ten times or more. This chain uses TRBV29-1 with TRBJ2-5; 10 bases agree with TRBD1. The V segment lost 6 bases and the J segment 0 bases; nucleotides outside the gene matches: 7. The CDR3 extends over 15 amino acids. The germline CDR1 and CDR2 sequences are SQVTM and ANQGSEA. The CDR3 protein is CSVGGDRGNQETQYF. CDR3 coding DNA: TGCAGCGTAGGCGGGGACAGGGGCAACCAAGAGACCCAGTACTTC.

The genes are TRBV2 and TRBJ2-5; 9 bases line up with TRBD2. The trim removed 7 bases at V and 4 bases at J, leaving 1 base unmatched. The germline V gene has CDR1 SNHLY and CDR2 FYNNEI. The CDR3 has 12 amino acids. The CDR3: CASTTSGETQYF. In DNA form, the CDR3 reads TGTGCCAGCACGACTAGCGGAGAGACCCAGTACTTC.

The chain has TRBV13 and TRBJ1-3, with a weak D call TRBD1 (6 bases). The CDR3 consists of 13 residues. The V gene lost 5 bases and the J gene lost 9 bases, with 14 bases spanning the gap. Germline V gene data show CDR1 as PRHDT and CDR2 as FYEKMQ (reference sequence). The CDR3 nucleotides are TGTGCCAGCAGCATGAGGACAGCCACCACCATATATTTT. It yields the protein CASSMRTATTIYF.

The chain employs TRBV5-6 and TRBJ1-3; D is undetermined. Per the germline V gene, CDR1 is SGHDT and CDR2 is YYEEEE. V was shortened by 0 bases and J by 1 base, with 5 bases between the two germline ends. CDR3 length: 14 residues. Here the CDR3 DNA reads TGTGCCAGCAGCTTGGTGGGGTCTGGAAACACCATATATTTT. It encodes CASSLVGSGNTIYF.

The chain combines TRBV6-5 with TRBJ2-7, with 7 bases identical to TRBD2. The CDR3 covers 15 residues. Germline-derived CDR1 and CDR2 are MNHEY and SVGAGI. The trim removed 2 bases at V and 2 bases at J, leaving 6 bases unmatched. The CDR3 is CASSYTSSGPYEQYF. CDR3 bases: TGTGCCAGCAGTTACACTTCTAGCGGCCCCTACGAGCAGTACTTC.

This chain uses TRBV6-4 with TRBJ2-2, with 10 nucleotides matching TRBD1. Germline trimming cut 6 bases from V and 3 bases from J; bases unmatched to any gene: 4. The CDR3 spans 15 residues. Per germline, CDR1 MRHNA and CDR2 SNTAGT. The CDR3 DNA reads as TGTGCCAGCAGAAGACAGGGGGCCGACACCGGGGAGCTGTTTTTT. Translation gives CASRRQGADTGELFF.

The chain joins TRBV6-5 to TRBJ1-6; 9 nucleotides line up with TRBD1. This CDR3 is built from 13 residues. The J segment lost 10 bases and the V segment lost 5 bases, leaving 3 bases of the junction unmatched. The V gene's germline CDR1 is MNHEY and CDR2 SVGAGI. The CDR3 sequence: CASSNRGPSPLHF. The CDR3 nucleotides read TGTGCCAGCAGTAACAGGGGGCCATCACCCCTCCACTTT.

The J gene is TRBJ1-3, the V gene TRBV5-1; D gene unclear. Trimming took 4 bases from V and 0 from J, leaving 8 bases between them. The germline gives CDR1 SGHRS, CDR2 YFSETQ. The CDR3 runs to 14 residues. CDR3 residues: CASSRASSGNTIYF. The CDR3 nucleotides are TGCGCCAGCAGCCGTGCAAGCTCTGGAAACACCATATATTTT.

DNA of the CDR3: TGTGCCAGCAGTTCTACAGGGGGCACTGAAGCTTTCTTT. As protein: CASSSTGGTEAFF. The genes are TRBV5-4 and TRBJ1-1, with 8 bases lining up with TRBD1. With V trimmed by 5 bases and J by 4 bases, 4 bases remained unmatched. Germline V gene sequence: CDR1 SGHNT, CDR2 YYREEE (reference sequence). The CDR3 loop spans 13 amino acids.

The genes are TRBV6-5 and TRBJ2-3; the match to TRBD1 covers 7 bases. Germline V gene data show CDR1 as MNHEY and CDR2 as SVGAGI. The CDR3 extends over 15 amino acids. J gave up 7 bases and V 5 bases, and 12 bases lay outside the gene matches. The DNA for the CDR3 is TGTGCCAGCAGTCTCAGGGGGTCAGGGACAAATACGCAGTATTTT. This codes for CASSLRGSGTNTQYF.

In nucleotides, the CDR3 is TGTGCCAGCAGCATCGTGGGGAGGGGAGGGTTTTACGAGCAGTACTTC. This encodes CASSIVGRGGFYEQYF. The chain is built from TRBV7-2 and TRBJ2-7; TRBD2 agrees at 7 bases. CDR1 is SGHTA, CDR2 FQGNSA, per germline. V was pared by 5 bases and J by 4 bases, with 14 bases of the junction left unmatched. The CDR3 contains 16 residues. The variable domain in full, with the rest retrieved from reference TRBV7-2 and TRBJ2-7, is GAGVSQSPSNKVTEKGKDVELRCDPISGHTALYWYRQSLGQGLEFLIYFQGNSAPDKSGLPSDRFSAERTGGSVSTLTIQRTQQEDSAVYLCASSIVGRGGFYEQYFGPGTRLTVT.

This rearrangement joins TRBV19 to TRBJ2-3; D not certain. Trimming stripped 3 bases from V and 4 bases from J, with 8 bases between. The CDR3 has 13 residues. From germline, CDR1 is LNHDA and CDR2 SQIVND (reference sequence). The DNA of the CDR3 is TGTGCCAGTAGTATCGGTCCGCCAGATACGCAGTATTTT. It codes for CASSIGPPDTQYF. Together with reference TRBV19 and TRBJ2-3, the CDR3 gives the full variable domain: DGGITQSPKYLFRKEGQNVTLSCEQNLNHDAMYWYRQDPGQGLRLIYYSQIVNDFQKGDIAEGYSVSREKKESFPLTVTSAQKNPTAFYLCASSIGPPDTQYFGPGTRLTVL.

This clone occurred once. The J gene is TRBJ1-1, the V gene TRBV19; 7 nucleotides line up with TRBD1. Germline trimming cut 5 bases from V and 1 base from J; bases unmatched to any gene: 7. CDR1 is LNHDA, CDR2 SQIVND, per germline (reference sequence). The CDR3 is 15 residues long. CDR3 sequence (DNA): TGTGCCAGTAGTGGCCGAGGGGGCGGGAACACTGAAGCTTTCTTT. Translating it yields CASSGRGGGNTEAFF.

The chain joins TRBV5-1 to TRBJ1-2, with TRBD1 as a possible D gene (5 bases). Germline V lookup: CDR1 SGHRS, CDR2 YFSETQ. The CDR3 has 14 amino acids. Trimming removed 2 bases at V and 2 bases at J, with 10 bases between. CDR3 nucleotides: TGCGCCAGCAGCTTCTACTCAGGGAACTATGGCTACACCTTC. It encodes CASSFYSGNYGYTF. Full variable domain (rest looked up from reference TRBV5-1 and TRBJ1-2): KAGVTQTPRYLIKTRGQQVTLSCSPISGHRSVSWYQQTPGQGLQFLFEYFSETQRNKGNFPGRFSGRQFSNSRSEMNVSTLELGDSALYLCASSFYSGNYGYTFGSGTRLTVV.

The chain uses TRBV7-2 and TRBJ2-3, with 9 bases aligning to TRBD2. The V gene end was trimmed by 4 bases and the J gene end by 4 bases; junction bases not matched to a gene: 6. The CDR3 length is 15 residues. Germline loops: CDR1 SGHTA, CDR2 FQGNSA. The CDR3 region is CASSSPSGMPDTQYF. The CDR3 DNA follows: TGTGCCAGCAGCTCGCCTAGCGGGATGCCAGATACGCAGTATTTT.

The chain links TRBV5-1 to TRBJ1-1; D not resolved. This CDR3 is built from 13 residues. Germline V lookup: CDR1 SGHRS, CDR2 YFSETQ. V was clipped by 0 bases and J by 1 base, with 4 bases between them. CDR3 nucleotide sequence: TGCGCCAGCAGCTTGGGGGGGAACACTGAAGCTTTCTTT. It specifies CASSLGGNTEAFF.

J is TRBJ1-1 and V is TRBV6-5; weak D call: TRBD1 (5 bases). Per the germline V gene, CDR1 is MNHEY and CDR2 is SVGAGI. Trimming pared 2 bases from V and 5 bases from J, leaving 18 bases between. This CDR3 is 16 amino acids long. CDR3: CASSYLSGVKRTEAFF. The CDR3 DNA reads as TGTGCCAGCAGTTACCTATCGGGGGTAAAAAGGACTGAAGCTTTCTTT.

The chain is built from TRBV30 and TRBJ2-1; D possibly uses TRBD1 or TRBD2 (5 bases each). V lost 0 bases, J lost 6 bases, and 15 bases lay in between. The germline V gene encodes CDR1 GTSNPN and CDR2 SVGIG (reference sequence). The CDR3 has 15 amino acids. The CDR3 loop is CAWSVLAGSGNEQFF. The CDR3 nucleotides read TGTGCCTGGAGTGTACTGGCAGGGAGCGGCAATGAGCAGTTCTTC.

V gene TRBV11-3 combines with J gene TRBJ2-1; TRBD2 matches 10 bases. Germline loops: CDR1 SGHNT, CDR2 YENEEA. V trimming: 6 bases; J trimming: 8 bases; junction bases outside the gene matches: 7. CDR3 length: 14 amino acids. The CDR3 DNA reads as TGTGCCAGCAGTTTGCTAGCGGGGGACGATGAGCAGTTCTTC. Translating gives CASSLLAGDDEQFF. The variable domain in full, completed from reference TRBV11-3 and TRBJ2-1, reads EAGVVQSPRYKIIEKKQPVAFWCNPISGHNTLYWYLQNLGQGPELLIRYENEEAVDDSQLPKDRFSAERLKGVDSTLKIQPAELGDSAVYLCASSLLAGDDEQFFGPGTRLTVL.

CDR3 sequence (DNA): TGTGCCAGCAGCACACAGAACACTGAAGCTTTCTTT. Translation gives CASSTQNTEAFF. The chain joins TRBV9 to TRBJ1-1, with no clear D. CDR1 and CDR2 (germline): SGDLS, YYNGEE. There are 12 residues in the CDR3. V was clipped by 4 bases and J by 1 base, with 5 bases between them.

The chain recombines TRBV6-1 with TRBJ1-2; D remains unclear. There are 13 residues in the CDR3. V lost 0 bases to trimming and J lost 3 bases, with 5 bases between them. In germline, CDR1 is MNHNS, CDR2 SASEGT. CDR3 nucleotides: TGTGCCAGCAGTGAAGCGTATTACTATGGCTACACCTTC. This encodes CASSEAYYYGYTF.

The gene calls are TRBV2 and TRBJ2-2; the D gene is possibly TRBD2 (7 bases). The CDR3 runs to 15 residues. V was cut by 7 bases and J by 6 bases, with 18 bases left in between. Germline lookup yields CDR1 SNHLY and CDR2 FYNNEI. The CDR3 bases are TGTGCCAGCACCCCCGGGGGGCCCCTCTCCGGGGAGCTGTTTTTT. As protein: CASTPGGPLSGELFF.

The V call is TRBV28, the J call TRBJ1-2; D is undetermined. Germline V lookup: CDR1 MDHEN, CDR2 SYDVKM. This CDR3 contains 14 residues. V was cut by 3 bases and J by 4 bases, with 12 bases left in between. CDR3 DNA: TGTGCCAGCAGTTTTTCAAGAGGGATCTATGGCTACACCTTC. Translated: CASSFSRGIYGYTF.

V and J are TRBV6-5 and TRBJ2-6; tentative D call: TRBD1 (5 bases). Germline assignment: CDR1 MNHEY and CDR2 SVGAGI. Trimming took off 10 bases at V and 0 bases at J, with 7 bases between the two ends. This CDR3 has 13 amino acids. DNA of the CDR3: TGTGCCACCACAGGCTCTGGGGCCAACGTCCTGACTTTC. Amino acids: CATTGSGANVLTF.